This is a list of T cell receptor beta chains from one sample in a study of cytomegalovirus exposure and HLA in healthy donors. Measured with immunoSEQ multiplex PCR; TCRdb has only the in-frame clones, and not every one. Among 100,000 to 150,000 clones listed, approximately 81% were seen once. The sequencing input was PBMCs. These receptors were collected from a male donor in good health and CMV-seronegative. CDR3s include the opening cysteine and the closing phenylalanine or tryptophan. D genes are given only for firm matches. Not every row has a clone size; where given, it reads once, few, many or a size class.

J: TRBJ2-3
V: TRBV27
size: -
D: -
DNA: TGTGCCAGCAGTTTCCGGCGGGGAGGAGATACGCAGTATTTT
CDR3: CASSFRRGGDTQYF

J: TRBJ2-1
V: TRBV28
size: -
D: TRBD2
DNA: TGTGCCAGCAGTTTATGGACTAGCGGGGGGGGAAATGAGCAGTTCTTC
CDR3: CASSLWTSGGGNEQFF

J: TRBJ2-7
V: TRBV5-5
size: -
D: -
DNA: TGTGCCAGCAGCTTGGAGGGTAGGAGGAGCTCCTACGAGCAGTACTTC
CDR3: CASSLEGRRSSYEQYF

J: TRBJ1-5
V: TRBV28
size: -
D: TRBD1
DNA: TGTGCCAGCAGTTCCCCGACAGGGCTAAATCAGCCCCAGCATTTT
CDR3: CASSSPTGLNQPQHF

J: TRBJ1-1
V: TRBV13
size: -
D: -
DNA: TGTGCCAGCAGCTTGGGTAGCTTTGCTTTCTTT
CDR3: CASSLGSFAFF

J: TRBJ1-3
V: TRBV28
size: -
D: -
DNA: TGTGCCAGCAGTCCCTGGACTGGGCCGTTGGAAAACACCATATATTTT
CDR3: CASSPWTGPLENTIYF

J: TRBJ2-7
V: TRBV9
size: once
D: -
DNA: TGTGCCAGCAGCGTAGATGCGGGAACGGAGTACGAGCAGTACTTC
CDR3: CASSVDAGTEYEQYF

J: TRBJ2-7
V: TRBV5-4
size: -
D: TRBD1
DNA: TGTGCCAGCAGCACCCACAGGGGTGAGCGCTACGAGCAGTACTTC
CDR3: CASSTHRGERYEQYF

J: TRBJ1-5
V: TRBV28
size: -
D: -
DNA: TGTGCCAGCAGTTTATTATCCGAAGGGAGAGATCAGCCCCAGCATTTT
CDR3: CASSLLSEGRDQPQHF

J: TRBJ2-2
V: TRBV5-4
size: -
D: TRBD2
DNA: TGTGCCAGCAGCTTGGTGTCAACAGCGGGAGGGAACACCGGGGAGCTGTTTTTT
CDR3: CASSLVSTAGGNTGELFF

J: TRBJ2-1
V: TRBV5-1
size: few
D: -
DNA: TGCGCCAGCAGCTTAGAGGCGCGATTGGGTGAGCAGTTCTTC
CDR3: CASSLEARLGEQFF

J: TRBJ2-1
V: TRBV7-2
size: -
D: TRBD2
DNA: TGTGCCAGCACCAATCGGAGCGGGAGTGGGGAGCAGTTCTTC
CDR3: CASTNRSGSGEQFF

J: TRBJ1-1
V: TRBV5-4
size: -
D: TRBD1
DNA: TGTGCCAGCAGCTTGGACAGGGGAGGCCTGGACACTGAAGCTTTCTTT
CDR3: CASSLDRGGLDTEAFF

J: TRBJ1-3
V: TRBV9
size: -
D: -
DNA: TGTGCCAGCAGCCCGGGGGGATCTGGAAACACCATATATTTT
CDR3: CASSPGGSGNTIYF

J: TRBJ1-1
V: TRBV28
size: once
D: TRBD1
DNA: TGTGCCAGCACTCCGAGCTTGGGACAGCAGAACACTGAAGCTTTCTTT
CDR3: CASTPSLGQQNTEAFF

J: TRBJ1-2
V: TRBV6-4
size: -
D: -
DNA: TGTGCCAGCAGGGGGCCCGGTGGTGGCTACACCTTC
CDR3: CASRGPGGGYTF

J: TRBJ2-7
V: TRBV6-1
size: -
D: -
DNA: TGTGCCAGCAGTGAAGCGGGACACGGGATGGAGCAGTACTTC
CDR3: CASSEAGHGMEQYF

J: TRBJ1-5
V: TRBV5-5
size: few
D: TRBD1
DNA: TGTGCCAGCAGCCCCGGACAGGTTTTCAGTCAGCCCCAGCATTTT
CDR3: CASSPGQVFSQPQHF

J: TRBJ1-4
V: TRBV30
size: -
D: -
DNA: TGTGCCTGGAGTGTAGGAGGAGGATTAGGTAATGAAAAACTGTTTTTT
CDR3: CAWSVGGGLGNEKLFF

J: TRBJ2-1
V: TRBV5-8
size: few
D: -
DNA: TGTGCCAGCAGCTTACTAGCTCGGGTTACAGATGAGCAGTTCTTC
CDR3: CASSLLARVTDEQFF

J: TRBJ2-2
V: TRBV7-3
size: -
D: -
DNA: TGTGCCAGCAGCCCATTCACCGGGGAGCTGTTTTTT
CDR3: CASSPFTGELFF

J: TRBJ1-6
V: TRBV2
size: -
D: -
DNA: TGTGCCAGGAATGACGGAGCTTCTCGTAATTCACCCCTCCACTTT
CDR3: CARNDGASRNSPLHF

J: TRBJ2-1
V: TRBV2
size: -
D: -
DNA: TGTGCCAGCAGGCCCTCCCCTTGGGGGGATGAGCAGTTCTTC
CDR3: CASRPSPWGDEQFF

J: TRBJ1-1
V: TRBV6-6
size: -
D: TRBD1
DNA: TGTGCCAGCGGACGGGACAGAAGGGGAAGTGAAGCTTTCTTT
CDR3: CASGRDRRGSEAFF

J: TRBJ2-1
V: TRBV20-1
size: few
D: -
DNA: TGCAGTGCTAGAGATCCTCCTGAGCAGTTCTTC
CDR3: CSARDPPEQFF

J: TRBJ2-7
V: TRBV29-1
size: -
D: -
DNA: TGCAGCGTTGAAGATAGAGCTACGCCAGGGCCTTCCTACGAGCAGTACTTC
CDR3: CSVEDRATPGPSYEQYF

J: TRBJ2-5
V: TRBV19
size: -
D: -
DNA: TGTGCCAGTAGTATCGCCAGGGGGGCGCGGGAGACCCAGTACTTC
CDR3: CASSIARGARETQYF

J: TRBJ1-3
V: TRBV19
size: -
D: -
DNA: TGTGCCAGTAGTGGCTCGCGGGCATCTGGAAACACCATATATTTT
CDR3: CASSGSRASGNTIYF

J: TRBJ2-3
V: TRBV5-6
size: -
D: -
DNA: TGTGCCAGCAGTTTTGATGGGGGCGCCACAGATACGCAGTATTTT
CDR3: CASSFDGGATDTQYF

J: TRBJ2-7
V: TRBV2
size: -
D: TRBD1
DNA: TGTGCCAGCAGTGCCGGGACAGGGAGGTGGTACTTC
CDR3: CASSAGTGRWYF

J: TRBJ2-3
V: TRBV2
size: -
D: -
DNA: TGTGCCAGCGGGCCCACCACAGATACGCAGTATTTT
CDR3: CASGPTTDTQYF

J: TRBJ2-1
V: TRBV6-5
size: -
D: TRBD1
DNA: TGTGCCAGCGGGGACAGGGAACCCTCCTACAATGAGCAGTTCTTC
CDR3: CASGDREPSYNEQFF

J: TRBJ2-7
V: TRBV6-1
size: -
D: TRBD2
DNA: TGTGCCAGCAGTGAACAAGCGGGGTCCTACGAGCAGTACTTC
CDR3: CASSEQAGSYEQYF

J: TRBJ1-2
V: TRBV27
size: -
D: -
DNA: TGTGCCACCGAATCGAGAGATGGCTACACCTTC
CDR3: CATESRDGYTF

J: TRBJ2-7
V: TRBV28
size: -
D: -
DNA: TGTGCCAGCAGTTTATGGGTCCAGGGTAGGGAAAACGAGCAGTACTTC
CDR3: CASSLWVQGRENEQYF

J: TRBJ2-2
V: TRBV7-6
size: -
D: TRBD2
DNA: TGTGCCAGCAGCTTAACTAGCGGGGTTTTCACCGGGGAGCTGTTTTTT
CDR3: CASSLTSGVFTGELFF

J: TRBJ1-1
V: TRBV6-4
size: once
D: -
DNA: TGTGCCAGCAGTGACTCAAAGGGCGGGGGGAACACTGAAGCTTTCTTT
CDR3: CASSDSKGGGNTEAFF

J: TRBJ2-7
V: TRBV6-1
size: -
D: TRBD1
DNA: TGTGCCAGCAGGGACAGGGGGCGGAGCTCCTACGAGCAGTACTTC
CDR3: CASRDRGRSSYEQYF

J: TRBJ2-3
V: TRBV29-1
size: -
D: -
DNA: TGCAGCGCTACTGTGACCCTTGCGGGCGATACGCAGTATTTT
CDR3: CSATVTLAGDTQYF

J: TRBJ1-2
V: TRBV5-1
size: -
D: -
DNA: TGCGCCAGCAGCTTAAACAGCCAGAACTATGGCTACACCTTC
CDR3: CASSLNSQNYGYTF

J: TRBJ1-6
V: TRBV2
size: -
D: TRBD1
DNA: TGTGCCAGCAGTGGTACAGGGGGGGCCTATAATTCACCCCTCCACTTT
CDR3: CASSGTGGAYNSPLHF

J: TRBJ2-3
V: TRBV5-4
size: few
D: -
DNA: TGTGCCAGCAGCTCCAACTCAGATACGCAGTATTTT
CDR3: CASSSNSDTQYF